The text below deals with one TCR beta chain. Its antigen is not identified. The data are from a study of CD8+CD57+ T cells in acquired aplastic anemia. Study-wide background: Sorted CD4+ and CD8+ cells gave a mean 3.2 ug DNA, range about 0.2 to 27.4 ug.

The study profiled TCR beta VDJ and CDR3 using genomic DNA as template. TCRdb itself ran the reads through MiXCR, one entry per CDR3 protein. This sample has 250,000 to 350,000 distinct CDR3 sequences, with around 60% found just once. CDR1 and CDR2 from the germline V gene are MGHDK and SYGVNS. The CDR3 is made up of 15 amino acids. Trimming stripped 4 bases from V and 1 base from J, with 11 bases between. Overall study results and limits: A set of twenty-nine CD8+ CDR3 sequences was shared between patients and controls, and these sequences appeared highly expressed in patients. Patients versus controls showed no significant CD8+ Simpson's diversity difference.

V and J are TRBV25-1 and TRBJ1-5; D possibly corresponds to TRBD1 (5 bases). The specimen was sorted CD4+, CD8+, or CD8+CD57+ T cells (not recorded which) from PBMCs. This sequence originates from a human donor with severe aplastic anemia or a healthy control (not recorded which). CDR3 DNA: TGTGCCAGCAGTGCGACCCGGGACAGCAATCAGCCCCAGCATTTT. It specifies CASSATRDSNQPQHF.